This TCR beta chain was obtained from a study of CD8+ T cells in alopecia areata. Study-level background: Treated patients were given 5 to 10 mg oral tofacitinib twice daily.

CDR1 MNHNS and CDR2 SASEGT come from the germline V gene. CDR3 length equals 13 residues. Trimming removed 3 bases from V and 5 bases from J, with 8 bases in between. Isolated RNA was reverse transcribed into cDNA used as the sequencing template. Repertoires were generated with immunoSEQ multiplex PCR, while TCRdb's copy carries only in-frame clones and drops some. The sample includes approximately 63,000 clones, 55% to 75% seen only once; the top ten take approximately 17%. Sequencing was performed on CD8+ T cells sorted from blood, taken at week 0. J is TRBJ2-1 and V is TRBV6-1; unclear D gene. This receptor was identified in a human donor with alopecia areata. The CDR3 region is CASSESSNNEQFF. The CDR3 DNA reads TGTGCCAGCAGTGAGAGTAGCAACAATGAGCAGTTCTTC.